Below, 5 T cell receptor beta chains from the same sample are listed, as sequenced in a study of cytomegalovirus exposure and HLA in healthy donors. The primer mix had 60 Vbeta and 13 Jbeta primers. TCRdb's table, derived via immunoSEQ multiplex PCR, lists solely in-frame clones and lacks some. Among 95,000 or so clones, roughly 79% were seen once, and the ten largest hold approximately 4.2%. Sequenced input: PBMCs. The receptors shown here come from a woman in her 70s in good health and CMV-seropositive.

The chain employs TRBV5-8 and TRBJ1-5; 8 positions agree with TRBD1. CDR3 size: 17 residues. The junction had 9 bases not matched to a gene; V was cut back by 4 bases and J by 0 bases. From germline, CDR1 is SGHTS and CDR2 YDEGEE. In nucleotides, the CDR3 is TGTGCCAGCAGCACCAACAGGGGGTTCCATAGCAATCAGCCCCAGCATTTT. This translates into CASSTNRGFHSNQPQHF.

This chain links TRBV5-1 with TRBJ2-5; 15 bases fit TRBD2. The CDR3 covers 16 residues. Germline loops: CDR1 SGHRS, CDR2 YFSETQ. The V gene end was trimmed by 5 bases and the J gene end by 5 bases; junction bases not matched to a gene: 7. This CDR3 is CASRGSGTSGRETQYF. The CDR3 DNA sequence: TGCGCCAGCAGGGGCTCCGGGACTAGCGGGAGGGAGACCCAGTACTTC.

The chain recombines TRBV7-2 with TRBJ2-2, with 13 bases that match TRBD2. V lost 6 bases and J lost 6; bases outside the gene matches: 7. The CDR3 loop spans 16 amino acids. Germline loops: CDR1 SGHTA, CDR2 FQGNSA. CDR3 protein: CASSYTSGRAPGELFF. In DNA, the CDR3 is TGTGCCAGCAGTTATACTAGCGGGAGGGCCCCCGGGGAGCTGTTTTTT.

This clone was seen more than once but under ten times. The chain links TRBV6-6 to TRBJ2-7; possible D gene TRBD2, 6 bases. Germline assignment: CDR1 MNHNY and CDR2 SVGAGI (reference sequence). Trimming shortened V by 2 bases and J by 5 bases, and 13 bases separated the two germline ends. This CDR3 has 14 residues. The chain's CDR3 is CASSYASGSNEQYF. The CDR3 DNA sequence: TGTGCCAGCAGTTACGCCAGCGGGTCCAACGAGCAGTACTTC.

This clone was counted a single time. The rearrangement joins TRBV5-1 to TRBJ1-2; unclear D gene. The CDR3 is 14 residues long. The ends were cut back, 1 base at V and 8 bases at J, with 15 bases in the middle. Germline V CDR1 and CDR2: SGHRS, YFSETQ. CDR3 in amino acids: CASSLSRGEEGYTF. DNA for the CDR3: TGCGCCAGCAGCTTGAGTCGTGGGGAGGAGGGCTACACCTTC.